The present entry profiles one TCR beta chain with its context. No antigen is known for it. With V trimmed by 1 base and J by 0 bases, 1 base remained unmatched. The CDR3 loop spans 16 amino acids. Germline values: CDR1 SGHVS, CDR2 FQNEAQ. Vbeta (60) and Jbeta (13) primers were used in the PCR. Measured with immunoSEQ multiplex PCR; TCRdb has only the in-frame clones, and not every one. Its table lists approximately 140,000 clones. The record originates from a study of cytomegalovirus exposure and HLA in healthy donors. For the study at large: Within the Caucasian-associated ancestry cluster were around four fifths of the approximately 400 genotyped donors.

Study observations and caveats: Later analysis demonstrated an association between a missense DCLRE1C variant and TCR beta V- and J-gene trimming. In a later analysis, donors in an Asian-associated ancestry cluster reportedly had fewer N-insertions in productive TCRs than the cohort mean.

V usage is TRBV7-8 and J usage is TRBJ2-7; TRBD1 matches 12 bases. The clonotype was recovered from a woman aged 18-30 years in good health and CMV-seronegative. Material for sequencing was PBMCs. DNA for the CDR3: TGTGCCAGCAGCTTAGGGGGACAGGGGGCCTCCTACGAGCAGTACGTC. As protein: CASSLGGQGASYEQYV.